This entry is about one T cell receptor (beta chain). The data were obtained in a study of blood T cell repertoires in COVID-19. Looking at the study overall: PBMCs, B-cell-depleted T cells, or T cells provided the cDNA or gDNA that made up the material.

Repertoires were generated with immunoSEQ multiplex PCR, while TCRdb's copy carries only in-frame clones and drops some. The table lists approximately 190,000 clones, 82% of them singletons. Germline CDR1 is GTSNPN and CDR2 is SVGIG (reference sequence). Trimming removed 0 bases from V and 9 bases from J, with 6 bases in between. The CDR3 runs 11 residues. The sequence was collected from a woman aged 55-75 years with COVID-19, enrolled during active disease. The sequencing sample was made of peripheral blood. J is TRBJ2-1 and V is TRBV30; D is unresolved. The CDR3: CAWSVQSEQFF. CDR3 in DNA: TGTGCCTGGAGTGTACAGAGTGAGCAGTTCTTC.